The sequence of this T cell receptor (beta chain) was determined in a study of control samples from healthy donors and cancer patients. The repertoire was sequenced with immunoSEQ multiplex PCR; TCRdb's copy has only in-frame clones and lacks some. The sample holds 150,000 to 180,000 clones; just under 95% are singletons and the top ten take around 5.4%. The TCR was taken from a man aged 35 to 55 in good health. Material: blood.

The CDR3 here is CASSLEGGAYNEQFF. As DNA, the CDR3 is TGCGCCAGCAGCTTGGAGGGGGGCGCTTACAATGAGCAGTTCTTC. The chain joins TRBV5-1 to TRBJ2-1; TRBD1 or TRBD2 may be the D gene (6 bases each). This CDR3 has 15 amino acids. Trimming removed 0 bases at V and 4 bases at J, with 11 bases between. The germline gives CDR1 SGHRS, CDR2 YFSETQ. The whole variable domain, filled in from reference TRBV5-1 and TRBJ2-1, reads KAGVTQTPRYLIKTRGQQVTLSCSPISGHRSVSWYQQTPGQGLQFLFEYFSETQRNKGNFPGRFSGRQFSNSRSEMNVSTLELGDSALYLCASSLEGGAYNEQFFGPGTRLTVL.